What follows is one T cell receptor beta chain and its context. Its antigen target is currently unknown. There are no base qualities to consult, and no much larger clone falls within one base. The treatment or condition label corresponds to: live attenuated yellow fever vaccine strain. A standard Ficoll-Paque protocol was used to isolate PBMCs from peripheral blood. Dynabeads CD4 and CD8 positive selection kits were used to isolate CD4 and CD8 T-cell fractions. TriZol was used to extract RNA from bulk PBMCs, from CD4 and CD8 fractions, and from dextramer-positive and dextramer-negative fractions. These reads were obtained on an Illumina NovaSeq 6000. Synthesis of TCR cDNA relied on 5'RACE template switching, a step that introduced a universal primer site along with unique molecular identifiers. Priming of cDNA synthesis was performed from both the TCR alpha and TCR beta constant segments. Two PCR steps were used to amplify libraries, with sample barcodes and sequencing adapters being added in the second step. Sequencing of the libraries was done on either Illumina HiSeq 2500 (2x100 bp) or NovaSeq (2x150 bp). The original methods were these. MIGEC was used to demultiplex reads and collapse the reads into UMI consensus sequences, and MiXCR was used for V(D)J alignment. Vaccine-responding clonotypes were defined with edgeR using replicate PBMC samples, requiring FDR below 0.01 and a log2 fold change above 5 up to day 15. Bulk clonotypes were assigned CD4 or CD8 identity according to which sequenced CD4 or CD8 repertoire held them at higher abundance. Using fastp at Q25 and MiXCR, TCRdb reprocessed the public reads and kept productive beta chains. Identical CDR3 protein sequences are pooled into one entry, listed with their most common genes and DNA. The V and J calls come from TCRdb's annotation, not from the publication. The sample data list hundreds of thousands of distinct CDR3 sequences, and approximately 10% of these were observed just once. The leading ten clones occupy about 3% of the sample.

This specimen belongs to a study of T cells after yellow fever vaccination (dated by TCRdb to the late 2010s). For context, the study as a whole: Libraries from fractions with low cell numbers were prepared with the SMART-Seq v4 Ultra Low Input RNA kit. To follow T-cell clones before and after primary and booster YFV17D yellow fever vaccination, bulk TCR alpha and beta repertoires were sequenced over time. Two healthy male donors made up the cohort, one aged 18 to 29 years and the other aged 30 to 40 years. Bulk PBMC replicates and cell subsets were isolated from blood drawn at multiple timepoints before and after both primary and secondary immunization.

What the research found in general, with its limitations: The study included only a couple of donors, which limits how far the findings can be generalized. A small share of clonotypes was detected in both CD4 and CD8 compartments, with the overlap likely arising from convergent recombination. The secondary T-cell response was weaker than the primary response but faster, peaking on day 5 instead of day 15. After the booster, most of the clones that had expanded following primary vaccination were detected again (roughly 96% of CD4 and 80% to 90% of CD8), which suggests that memory was broadly maintained. FACS-sorted repertoires could contain abundant contaminating clonotypes from the bulk population, so computational filtering was required.

The sequencing here drew on CD4+ T cells sorted from PBMCs, taken 5 days after the yellow fever booster vaccination. The receptor was isolated from a man aged 18 to 29 who received the YFV17D yellow fever vaccine.

The CDR3 is CASSLGLAYGTDTQYF. The DNA sequence reads TGTGCCAGCAGTTTAGGACTAGCGTATGGTACAGATACGCAGTATTTT. In this chain, TRBV12-3 or TRBV12-4 is recombined with TRBJ2-3; 8 central bases correspond to TRBD2. Compared with germline, V lacks 1 base and J lacks 3 bases; bases without a gene match: 6. Inclusive of the bounding cysteine and phenylalanine, the CDR3 is 16 residues long. The kept DNA is CDR3 alone, 48 bases in frame from the first base.